The rows below give T cell receptor beta chains drawn from one sample of a study of blood T cell repertoires in COVID-19. Method: immunoSEQ multiplex PCR; TCRdb's copy keeps in-frame clones and lacks some. The sample has some 400,000 clones, approximately 80% seen once; the top ten hold about 1%. Sequencing was performed on peripheral blood. The receptors shown here come from a human donor with acute or convalescent COVID-19. The donor label of this sample is uncertain. Each CDR3 is given with its conserved first and last residue. Fields, in order: D gene, J gene, V gene, clone size, CDR3 protein, CDR3 DNA. A D gene is named only where the DNA matches it firmly. Not every row has a clone size; where given, it reads once, few, many or a size class.

d_call: .; j_call: TRBJ1-1; v_call: TRBV29-1; clone_size: .; cdr3_aa: CSVQRTVMNTEAFF; cdr3_nt: TGCAGCGTTCAAAGGACAGTTATGAACACTGAAGCTTTCTTT
d_call: TRBD1; j_call: TRBJ1-4; v_call: TRBV7-2; clone_size: many; cdr3_aa: CASSPSTGLTNEKLFF; cdr3_nt: TGTGCCAGCAGCCCGTCGACAGGGCTGACTAATGAAAAACTGTTTTTT
d_call: .; j_call: TRBJ2-3; v_call: TRBV5-1; clone_size: .; cdr3_aa: CASSSGGTDTQYF; cdr3_nt: TGCGCCAGCAGCTCCGGGGGCACAGATACGCAGTATTTT
d_call: TRBD1; j_call: TRBJ1-2; v_call: TRBV15; clone_size: .; cdr3_aa: CATSTWGNRGNGYTF; cdr3_nt: TGTGCCACCAGCACCTGGGGGAACAGGGGAAATGGCTACACCTTC
d_call: TRBD1; j_call: TRBJ2-5; v_call: TRBV27; clone_size: .; cdr3_aa: CASSWGGQGQETQYF; cdr3_nt: TGTGCCAGCAGTTGGGGAGGACAGGGACAAGAGACCCAGTACTTC
d_call: TRBD1; j_call: TRBJ1-2; v_call: TRBV2; clone_size: .; cdr3_aa: CASSRTGDGYTF; cdr3_nt: TGTGCCAGCAGTAGGACAGGGGATGGCTACACCTTC
d_call: TRBD1; j_call: TRBJ1-2; v_call: TRBV7-2; clone_size: .; cdr3_aa: CASSSSQGAWGYTF; cdr3_nt: TGTGCCAGCAGCTCTTCCCAGGGGGCTTGGGGCTACACCTTC
d_call: TRBD1; j_call: TRBJ2-7; v_call: TRBV5-5; clone_size: once; cdr3_aa: CASSTDRFLDEQYF; cdr3_nt: TGTGCCAGCAGCACGGACAGGTTTTTGGACGAGCAGTACTTC
d_call: .; j_call: TRBJ1-2; v_call: TRBV19; clone_size: .; cdr3_aa: CASSIEGAYGYTF; cdr3_nt: TGTGCCAGTAGTATTGAGGGCGCGTACGGCTACACCTTC
d_call: .; j_call: TRBJ1-6; v_call: TRBV29-1; clone_size: .; cdr3_aa: CSVRLTGSSYNSPLHF; cdr3_nt: TGCAGCGTCCGACTGACGGGAAGCTCCTATAATTCACCCCTCCACTTT
d_call: .; j_call: TRBJ2-4; v_call: TRBV7-9; clone_size: few; cdr3_aa: CASSLAFTRNIQYF; cdr3_nt: TGTGCCAGCAGCTTAGCCTTTACGCGGAACATTCAGTACTTC
d_call: .; j_call: TRBJ1-5; v_call: TRBV6-5; clone_size: .; cdr3_aa: CASSPRQVIDQPQHF; cdr3_nt: TGTGCCAGCAGCCCGAGACAGGTGATCGATCAGCCCCAGCATTTT
d_call: .; j_call: TRBJ2-7; v_call: TRBV5-1; clone_size: .; cdr3_aa: CASSLVAAVEREQYF; cdr3_nt: TGCGCCAGCAGCTTGGTAGCGGCCGTTGAGCGGGAGCAGTACTTC
d_call: .; j_call: TRBJ1-4; v_call: TRBV29-1; clone_size: many; cdr3_aa: CSFTGTNEKLFF; cdr3_nt: TGCAGCTTCACAGGGACTAATGAAAAACTGTTTTTT
d_call: .; j_call: TRBJ1-2; v_call: TRBV28; clone_size: .; cdr3_aa: CASMYSPYGYTF; cdr3_nt: TGTGCCAGCATGTACAGTCCCTATGGCTACACCTTC
d_call: .; j_call: TRBJ1-5; v_call: TRBV11-2; clone_size: .; cdr3_aa: CASSLLVPRRGFQPQHF; cdr3_nt: TGTGCCAGCAGCTTATTGGTGCCCCGGCGCGGGTTCCAGCCCCAGCATTTT
d_call: .; j_call: TRBJ1-1; v_call: TRBV5-1; clone_size: few; cdr3_aa: CASSTPGDGTEAFF; cdr3_nt: TGCGCCAGCAGCACCCCAGGGGATGGCACTGAAGCTTTCTTT
d_call: TRBD1; j_call: TRBJ2-7; v_call: TRBV10-3; clone_size: .; cdr3_aa: CAISESLPGQVLYEQYF; cdr3_nt: TGTGCCATCAGTGAGTCGTTGCCGGGACAGGTATTATACGAGCAGTACTTC
d_call: TRBD1; j_call: TRBJ1-2; v_call: TRBV28; clone_size: .; cdr3_aa: CASIQGQGYGYTF; cdr3_nt: TGTGCCAGCATCCAAGGACAGGGATATGGCTACACCTTC
d_call: .; j_call: TRBJ2-5; v_call: TRBV19; clone_size: once; cdr3_aa: CATAAALEETQYF; cdr3_nt: TGTGCCACGGCCGCGGCCCTCGAGGAGACCCAGTACTTC
d_call: .; j_call: TRBJ1-1; v_call: TRBV7-9; clone_size: .; cdr3_aa: CASSFSVVNTEAFF; cdr3_nt: TGTGCCAGCAGTTTTAGTGTTGTGAACACTGAAGCTTTCTTT
d_call: .; j_call: TRBJ2-3; v_call: TRBV12-3/TRBV12-4; clone_size: .; cdr3_aa: CASTTGKDTQYF; cdr3_nt: TGTGCCAGCACCACAGGGAAGGATACGCAGTATTTT
d_call: .; j_call: TRBJ2-3; v_call: TRBV6-1; clone_size: .; cdr3_aa: CASSDRLRGLADTQYF; cdr3_nt: TGTGCCAGCAGTGACAGATTGCGCGGTCTAGCAGATACGCAGTATTTT
d_call: .; j_call: TRBJ1-5; v_call: TRBV18; clone_size: .; cdr3_aa: CASSPTAYNQPQHF; cdr3_nt: TGTGCCAGCTCCCCAACAGCCTACAATCAGCCCCAGCATTTT
d_call: .; j_call: TRBJ1-5; v_call: TRBV6-5; clone_size: .; cdr3_aa: CASKDRVNQPQHF; cdr3_nt: TGTGCCAGCAAGGACAGAGTCAATCAGCCCCAGCATTTT
d_call: .; j_call: TRBJ1-2; v_call: TRBV5-1; clone_size: .; cdr3_aa: CASSATVNYGYTF; cdr3_nt: TGCGCCAGCAGCGCGACAGTTAACTATGGCTACACCTTC
d_call: .; j_call: TRBJ1-3; v_call: TRBV19; clone_size: .; cdr3_aa: CASIRPPSGNTIYF; cdr3_nt: TGTGCCAGTATCAGGCCTCCTTCTGGAAACACCATATATTTT
d_call: .; j_call: TRBJ1-1; v_call: TRBV18; clone_size: .; cdr3_aa: CASSGSETEAFF; cdr3_nt: TGTGCCAGCTCAGGCTCGGAGACTGAAGCTTTCTTT
d_call: TRBD1; j_call: TRBJ2-5; v_call: TRBV4-1; clone_size: once; cdr3_aa: CASSPSTGQGARETQYF; cdr3_nt: TGCGCCAGCAGCCCTTCCACGGGACAGGGGGCACGAGAGACCCAGTACTTC
d_call: .; j_call: TRBJ2-2; v_call: TRBV18; clone_size: .; cdr3_aa: CASSPEGQANTGELFF; cdr3_nt: TGTGCCAGCTCACCCGAGGGACAAGCGAACACCGGGGAGCTGTTTTTT
d_call: TRBD1; j_call: TRBJ2-3; v_call: TRBV19; clone_size: .; cdr3_aa: CASSIDQGADTQYF; cdr3_nt: TGTGCCAGTAGTATAGATCAGGGGGCAGATACGCAGTATTTT
d_call: TRBD2; j_call: TRBJ2-1; v_call: TRBV6-5; clone_size: .; cdr3_aa: CASSWGGRAYNEQFF; cdr3_nt: TGTGCCAGCAGTTGGGGCGGGAGGGCGTACAATGAGCAGTTCTTC
d_call: .; j_call: TRBJ1-1; v_call: TRBV19; clone_size: .; cdr3_aa: CASRTDSLGNTEAFF; cdr3_nt: TGTGCCAGTAGGACCGACTCATTGGGGAACACTGAAGCTTTCTTT
d_call: TRBD1; j_call: TRBJ1-5; v_call: TRBV6-5; clone_size: .; cdr3_aa: CASTIGQVRNQPQHF; cdr3_nt: TGTGCCAGCACTATTGGACAGGTACGCAATCAGCCCCAGCATTTT
d_call: TRBD1; j_call: TRBJ1-3; v_call: TRBV30; clone_size: .; cdr3_aa: CAWKTGGNTIYF; cdr3_nt: TGTGCCTGGAAAACAGGGGGGAACACCATATATTTT
d_call: TRBD1; j_call: TRBJ1-1; v_call: TRBV5-4; clone_size: .; cdr3_aa: CASSFPGQGARTEAFF; cdr3_nt: TGTGCCAGCAGCTTTCCGGGACAGGGGGCCAGGACTGAAGCTTTCTTT
d_call: .; j_call: TRBJ1-1; v_call: TRBV18; clone_size: .; cdr3_aa: CASSPGVNTEAFF; cdr3_nt: TGTGCCAGCTCACCGGGAGTAAACACTGAAGCTTTCTTT
d_call: .; j_call: TRBJ1-1; v_call: TRBV6-5; clone_size: .; cdr3_aa: CASKFQGMTEAFF; cdr3_nt: TGTGCCAGCAAGTTTCAGGGGATGACTGAAGCTTTCTTT
d_call: .; j_call: TRBJ2-3; v_call: TRBV10-3; clone_size: few; cdr3_aa: CAISEQQGSTDTQYF; cdr3_nt: TGTGCCATCAGTGAGCAACAGGGTAGCACAGATACGCAGTATTTT
d_call: TRBD1; j_call: TRBJ1-1; v_call: TRBV7-2; clone_size: .; cdr3_aa: CASSKGQLNTEAFF; cdr3_nt: TGTGCCAGCAGCAAGGGACAGCTGAACACTGAAGCTTTCTTT
d_call: .; j_call: TRBJ1-2; v_call: TRBV27; clone_size: .; cdr3_aa: CASSLSVSYGYTF; cdr3_nt: TGTGCCAGCAGTTTATCAGTCAGCTATGGCTACACCTTC
d_call: .; j_call: TRBJ1-6; v_call: TRBV18; clone_size: .; cdr3_aa: CASSPLGQGGNSPLHF; cdr3_nt: TGTGCCAGCTCACCGCTGGGGCAGGGTGGAAATTCACCCCTCCACTTT
d_call: TRBD1; j_call: TRBJ1-2; v_call: TRBV5-4; clone_size: .; cdr3_aa: CASSPRQGYGYTF; cdr3_nt: TGTGCCAGCAGCCCCCGACAGGGCTATGGCTACACCTTC
d_call: .; j_call: TRBJ1-2; v_call: TRBV6-1; clone_size: .; cdr3_aa: CASSETAGLALKDGYTF; cdr3_nt: TGTGCCAGCAGTGAAACGGCAGGGTTGGCCTTAAAGGATGGCTACACCTTC
d_call: TRBD1; j_call: TRBJ1-1; v_call: TRBV30; clone_size: .; cdr3_aa: CAWIARDRNTEAFF; cdr3_nt: TGTGCCTGGATTGCCCGGGACAGGAACACTGAAGCTTTCTTT
d_call: .; j_call: TRBJ2-7; v_call: TRBV28; clone_size: .; cdr3_aa: CASMGGGSYEQYF; cdr3_nt: TGTGCCAGCATGGGCGGGGGCTCTTACGAGCAGTACTTC
d_call: .; j_call: TRBJ2-5; v_call: TRBV30; clone_size: .; cdr3_aa: CAWSSGNGKTQYF; cdr3_nt: TGTGCCTGGAGTTCAGGGAATGGAAAGACCCAGTACTTC
d_call: TRBD1; j_call: TRBJ1-5; v_call: TRBV6-1; clone_size: .; cdr3_aa: CASSGAPGGLFNQPQHF; cdr3_nt: TGTGCCAGCAGTGGGGCTCCAGGGGGCCTTTTCAATCAGCCCCAGCATTTT
d_call: .; j_call: TRBJ1-3; v_call: TRBV30; clone_size: .; cdr3_aa: CAWSPEGNTIYF; cdr3_nt: TGTGCCTGGAGTCCCGAGGGAAACACCATATATTTT
d_call: TRBD2; j_call: TRBJ2-3; v_call: TRBV5-5; clone_size: .; cdr3_aa: CASSRGRARTDTQYF; cdr3_nt: TGTGCCAGCAGCCGAGGGAGGGCCCGCACAGATACGCAGTATTTT
d_call: TRBD1; j_call: TRBJ1-6; v_call: TRBV19; clone_size: many; cdr3_aa: CASRTGQDYNSPLHF; cdr3_nt: TGTGCCAGTAGGACCGGACAGGATTATAATTCACCCCTCCACTTT
d_call: TRBD2; j_call: TRBJ2-7; v_call: TRBV5-5; clone_size: once; cdr3_aa: CASSFFLLAGDYEQYF; cdr3_nt: TGTGCCAGCAGCTTCTTTCTTTTAGCGGGAGACTACGAGCAGTACTTC
d_call: .; j_call: TRBJ1-1; v_call: TRBV30; clone_size: .; cdr3_aa: CAWSRTANTEAFF; cdr3_nt: TGTGCCTGGAGTCGGACAGCGAACACTGAAGCTTTCTTT
d_call: TRBD1; j_call: TRBJ2-3; v_call: TRBV6-2/TRBV6-3; clone_size: .; cdr3_aa: CASSYGTGASTDTQYF; cdr3_nt: TGTGCCAGCAGTTACGGGACAGGGGCTAGCACAGATACGCAGTATTTT
d_call: TRBD1; j_call: TRBJ1-2; v_call: TRBV5-1; clone_size: .; cdr3_aa: CASSFIGTDYGYTF; cdr3_nt: TGCGCCAGCAGCTTCATCGGGACAGACTATGGCTACACCTTC
d_call: .; j_call: TRBJ1-5; v_call: TRBV10-3; clone_size: .; cdr3_aa: CAIGDSLNQPQHF; cdr3_nt: TGTGCCATCGGAGACAGTCTTAATCAGCCCCAGCATTTT